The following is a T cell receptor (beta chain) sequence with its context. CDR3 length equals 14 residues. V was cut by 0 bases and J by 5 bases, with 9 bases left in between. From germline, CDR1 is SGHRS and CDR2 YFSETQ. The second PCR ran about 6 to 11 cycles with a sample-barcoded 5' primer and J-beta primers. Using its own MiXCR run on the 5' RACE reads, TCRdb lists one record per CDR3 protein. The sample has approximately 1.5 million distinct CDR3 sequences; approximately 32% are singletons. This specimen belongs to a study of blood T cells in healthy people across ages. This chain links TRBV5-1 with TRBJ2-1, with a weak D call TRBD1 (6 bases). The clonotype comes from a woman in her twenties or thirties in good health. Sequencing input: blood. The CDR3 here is CASSLGGQNNEQFF. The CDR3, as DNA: TGCGCCAGCAGCTTGGGGGGGCAAAACAATGAGCAGTTCTTC.